The next 30 T cell receptor beta chains were all read from a single sample in a study of beta chain features in type 1 diabetes. Investigators reverse transcribed all isolated RNA, so they sequenced expressed TCRB transcripts. Profiled with immunoSEQ multiplex PCR; TCRdb holds only in-frame clones, not every one. The data contain about 240,000 clones, less than 35% of them singletons. Sequenced input: central memory CD4+ T cells from blood. Receptor source: a man aged 25-45 years in good health.

V is TRBV5-6 and J is TRBJ2-7; D gene unclear. The CDR3 covers 14 residues. Trimming cost V 4 bases and J 2 bases, with 13 bases left between them. CDR1 SGHDT and CDR2 YYEEEE come from the germline V gene. The CDR3 sequence is CASSLTGHTYEQYF. The CDR3, as DNA: TGTGCCAGCAGCCTGACGGGCCATACCTACGAGCAGTACTTC.

The chain carries TRBV2 and TRBJ2-3; D remains ambiguous. This CDR3 contains 15 residues. CDR1 is SNHLY and CDR2 is FYNNEI in the germline V gene. The V and J ends lost 1 base and 3 bases respectively, with 11 bases between them. In DNA form, the CDR3 reads TGTGCCAGCAGTGAAGGTGGATTCGGGACAGATACGCAGTATTTT. It yields the protein CASSEGGFGTDTQYF.

This clone was detected only a few times. The gene calls are TRBV18 and TRBJ1-6; 8 nucleotides line up with TRBD1. The CDR3 runs 13 residues. After removal of 5 bases from V and 10 bases from J, the junction contained 4 bases not matched to a gene. The germline CDR1 and CDR2 sequences are KGHSH and LQKENI. CDR3 residues: CASSGDRQSPLHF. The CDR3 region has the DNA TGTGCCAGCTCAGGGGACAGGCAGTCACCCCTCCACTTT.

The chain has TRBV28 and TRBJ1-2; 8 bases line up with TRBD1. The CDR3 has 12 residues. The germline V gene encodes CDR1 MDHEN and CDR2 SYDVKM. Trimming removed 6 bases from V and 5 bases from J; junction bases left unmatched: 2. The CDR3 here is CASSGQGYGYTF. The CDR3 DNA reads as TGTGCCAGCAGCGGACAGGGATATGGCTACACCTTC.

The V gene is TRBV7-6, the J gene TRBJ2-5; no reliable D call. Deletions cut 3 bases from V and 3 bases from J, with 11 bases between. Germline V gene sequence: CDR1 SGHVS, CDR2 FNYEAQ. The CDR3 has 14 amino acids. Written as DNA, the CDR3 is TGTGCCAGCAGCTTGTTAGGGTCGAAAGAGACCCAGTACTTC. Translating gives CASSLLGSKETQYF.

The CDR3 loop is CSAERTSGGAGELFF. The CDR3 DNA follows: TGCAGCGCCGAGAGGACTAGCGGGGGTGCCGGGGAGCTGTTTTTT. The rearrangement uses TRBV29-1 and TRBJ2-2; 13 bases line up with TRBD2. The trim removed 7 bases at V and 6 bases at J, leaving 8 bases unmatched. Germline-derived CDR1 and CDR2 are SQVTM and ANQGSEA. The CDR3 sequence is 15 residues long.

The rearrangement uses TRBV15 and TRBJ2-5; a weak D match, TRBD2 (5 bases). V shed 1 base and J shed 2 bases, with 14 bases lying between them. CDR1 LNHNV and CDR2 YYDKDF come from the germline V gene (reference sequence). The CDR3 contains 16 residues. This CDR3 reads CATSRVAEGGQETQYF. The CDR3 DNA sequence: TGTGCCACCAGCAGAGTAGCTGAAGGAGGTCAAGAGACCCAGTACTTC.

The chain couples TRBV7-6 to TRBJ1-5; D ambiguous. Germline V gene sequence: CDR1 SGHVS, CDR2 FNYEAQ. V dropped 5 bases and J dropped 4 bases, with 9 bases sitting between them. CDR3 length: 13 residues. The CDR3 region has the DNA TGTGCCAGCAGCCCCAGCGTAAATCAGCCCCAGCATTTT. Translation: CASSPSVNQPQHF.

A few counts support this clone. This chain connects TRBV20-1 to TRBJ2-7, with D unclear. The V gene's germline CDR1 is DFQATT and CDR2 SNEGSKA (reference sequence). V lost 6 bases to trimming and J lost 2 bases, with 5 bases between them. This CDR3 comprises 10 residues. DNA for the CDR3: TGCAGTGCGTGGACCTACGAGCAGTACTTC. Translated: CSAWTYEQYF.

V usage is TRBV7-2 and J usage is TRBJ1-2; tentatively, D is TRBD1 (5 bases). The CDR3 runs to 15 residues. Germline-derived CDR1 and CDR2 are SGHTA and FQGNSA. Trimming shortened V by 4 bases and J by 4 bases, and 16 bases separated the two germline ends. The CDR3 loop reads CASSSPLWGGYGYTF. The CDR3 nucleotides are TGTGCCAGCAGCTCCCCACTGTGGGGGGGCTATGGCTACACCTTC.

The rearrangement links TRBV5-4 to TRBJ2-7, with 8 positions matching TRBD1. The CDR3 extends over 15 amino acids. The V gene end was trimmed by 0 bases and the J gene end by 5 bases; junction bases not matched to a gene: 7. CDR1 is SGHNT, CDR2 YYREEE, per germline (reference sequence). CDR3 sequence (DNA): TGTGCCAGCAGCTTGGCCGGACAGGGCGGCGACGAGCAGTACTTC. Amino acids: CASSLAGQGGDEQYF.

The chain links TRBV30 to TRBJ2-5; D remains unclear. The CDR3 runs to 14 residues. Germline V lookup: CDR1 GTSNPN, CDR2 SVGIG (reference sequence). The V end was cut by 0 bases, the J end by 1 base, with 9 bases between. CDR3 nucleotide sequence: TGTGCCTGGAGTGTATCGTCACTCCAAGAGACCCAGTACTTC. It encodes CAWSVSSLQETQYF.

The V call is TRBV7-2, the J call TRBJ2-7; D may match TRBD1 or TRBD2 (6 bases each). The length of the CDR3 is 15 residues. Trimming shortened V by 1 base and J by 3 bases, and 13 bases separated the two germline ends. The V gene's germline CDR1 is SGHTA and CDR2 FQGNSA. The CDR3 sequence is CASSLEGGQFYEQYF. The DNA of the CDR3 is TGTGCCAGCAGCTTAGAGGGAGGACAGTTCTACGAGCAGTACTTC.

The gene calls are TRBV7-8 and TRBJ2-7; 8 bases align to TRBD2. V dropped 5 bases and J dropped 2; count of bases not matched to a gene: 5. There are 14 residues in the CDR3. Germline-derived CDR1 and CDR2 are SGHVS and FQNEAQ. CDR3 loop: CASSEGLVAYEQYF. In DNA form, the CDR3 reads TGTGCCAGCAGCGAGGGACTAGTGGCCTACGAGCAGTACTTC.

This clone turned up a few times. V is TRBV2 and J is TRBJ2-1; D may be TRBD2 (5 bases). Between the trimmed V and J ends, which lost 4 bases and 9 bases, there was a span of 7 bases. Germline V gives CDR1 SNHLY, CDR2 FYNNEI. The CDR3 is made up of 11 amino acids. The CDR3 protein is CASSGGFEQFF. The DNA for the CDR3 is TGTGCCAGCAGTGGAGGGTTTGAGCAGTTCTTC.

This clone has only a few counts. The chain combines TRBV6-1 with TRBJ1-2, with D possibly matching TRBD1 (5 bases). V lost 6 bases and J lost 8, with 16 bases in between. The germline gives CDR1 MNHNS, CDR2 SASEGT. The CDR3 consists of 13 residues. CDR3 amino acids: CASRREGLEGYTF. As DNA, the CDR3 is TGTGCCAGCAGAAGGGAGGGGCTGGAAGGCTACACCTTC.

This clone was counted many times. Here the CDR3 reads CATSTRQGSYNEQFF. The DNA of the CDR3 is TGTGCCACCAGCACGCGACAGGGCTCCTACAATGAGCAGTTCTTC. The chain employs TRBV15 and TRBJ2-1; TRBD1 matches at 7 bases. Unmatched junction bases numbered 3, after V lost 4 bases and J lost 0 bases. This CDR3 is built from 15 residues. Germline CDR1 reads LNHNV; CDR2 reads YYDKDF (reference sequence).

This clone has a count of ten or more. The chain joins TRBV10-3 to TRBJ2-5; D gene uncertain. The CDR3 runs to 14 residues. Trimming left V 0 bases short and J 5 bases short, with 10 bases between. Germline assignment: CDR1 ENHRY and CDR2 SYGVKD. The CDR3 DNA is TGTGCCATCAGTGAGTCGTTGGGAATGGAGACCCAGTACTTC. Its protein product is CAISESLGMETQYF.

This clone was recorded a few times. The chain carries TRBV28 and TRBJ1-5; D not certain. The CDR3 has 17 residues. Germline lookup yields CDR1 MDHEN and CDR2 SYDVKM. V lost 5 bases to trimming and J lost 0 bases, with 17 bases between them. Here the CDR3 reads CASSRNPHLHSNQPQHF. CDR3 sequence (DNA): TGTGCCAGCAGTCGCAACCCTCACCTCCATAGCAATCAGCCCCAGCATTTT.

This chain connects TRBV7-2 to TRBJ2-2, with D uncertain. V lost 4 bases and J 4 bases, leaving 10 bases between the germline ends. CDR3 size: 14 residues. Germline V CDR1 and CDR2: SGHTA, FQGNSA. The CDR3 is CASSSRPFTGELFF. The CDR3 bases are TGTGCCAGCAGCTCCCGACCGTTCACCGGGGAGCTGTTTTTT.

This chain connects TRBV27 to TRBJ1-1; D is perhaps TRBD1 (5 bases). Trimming removed 6 bases at V and 5 bases at J, with 13 bases between. The CDR3 runs 13 residues. Germline CDR1 is MNHEY and CDR2 is SMNVEV (reference sequence). As DNA, the CDR3 is TGTGCCAGCAGCTCGGGACCGAGGACTGAAGCTTTCTTT. Translating it yields CASSSGPRTEAFF.

The chain is built from TRBV5-4 and TRBJ1-1; 8 bases line up with TRBD1. Germline-derived CDR1 and CDR2 are SGHNT and YYREEE (reference sequence). The CDR3 is 14 amino acids. Trimming at V came to 2 bases and at J to 3 bases, leaving 3 bases not matched to a gene. Written as DNA, the CDR3 is TGTGCCAGCAGCTTTACAGGGGGAGACACTGAAGCTTTCTTT. Amino acid sequence: CASSFTGGDTEAFF.

This clone was counted between two and nine times. The V call is TRBV9, the J call TRBJ2-4; 12 nucleotides line up with TRBD1. With 5 bases clipped from V and 8 bases from J, the junction kept 5 bases outside the gene matches. This CDR3 has 14 amino acids. Germline V gives CDR1 SGDLS, CDR2 YYNGEE. The CDR3 DNA sequence: TGTGCCAGCAGTCCCCGGGACAGGGGGCACATTCAGTACTTC. Translated, it gives CASSPRDRGHIQYF.

The chain links TRBV29-1 to TRBJ2-3, with a tentative D call TRBD2 (6 bases). Germline V gene lookup returns CDR1 SQVTM and CDR2 ANQGSEA. The CDR3 length is 14 residues. V lost 6 bases and J 1 base, leaving 14 bases between the germline ends. The chain's CDR3 is CSVIEASGTDTQYF. The CDR3 DNA sequence: TGCAGCGTGATTGAGGCTAGCGGCACAGATACGCAGTATTTT.

This clone turned up a few times. The chain has TRBV19 and TRBJ2-3; 9 bases agree with TRBD1. Germline V CDR1 and CDR2: LNHDA, SQIVND (reference sequence). Trimming cost V 4 bases and J 2 bases; bases outside gene matches: 4. The length of the CDR3 is 15 residues. The CDR3 spells CASSRTGVDTDTQYF. CDR3 DNA: TGTGCCAGTAGTAGGACAGGGGTGGACACAGATACGCAGTATTTT. Looking up the rest from reference TRBV19 and TRBJ2-3 gives the full variable domain: DGGITQSPKYLFRKEGQNVTLSCEQNLNHDAMYWYRQDPGQGLRLIYYSQIVNDFQKGDIAEGYSVSREKKESFPLTVTSAQKNPTAFYLCASSRTGVDTDTQYFGPGTRLTVL.

This clone is a singleton in its sample. The chain links TRBV5-1 to TRBJ2-3; D gene unclear. The CDR3 totals 13 residues. Trimming shortened V by 3 bases and J by 0 bases, and 5 bases separated the two germline ends. Germline CDR1 reads SGHRS; CDR2 reads YFSETQ. The CDR3 sequence: CASSSDSTDTQYF. CDR3 DNA: TGCGCCAGCAGCTCGGACAGCACAGATACGCAGTATTTT.

This clone was recorded a few times. The V call is TRBV25-1, the J call TRBJ2-3, with a weak D call TRBD2 (6 bases). There are 16 residues in the CDR3. Trimming pared 5 bases from V and 0 bases from J, leaving 15 bases between. The germline V gene has CDR1 MGHDK and CDR2 SYGVNS. The CDR3 reads CASSSIAETSTDTQYF. The CDR3 region has the DNA TGTGCCAGCAGTTCCATAGCGGAAACTAGCACAGATACGCAGTATTTT.

The rearrangement links TRBV6-5 to TRBJ2-2, with D possibly matching TRBD1 (5 bases). Germline V lookup: CDR1 MNHEY, CDR2 SVGAGI. This CDR3 is 16 amino acids long. V was pared by 0 bases and J by 0 bases, with 8 bases between. This CDR3 reads CASSYSMTANTGELFF. The CDR3 DNA follows: TGTGCCAGCAGTTACTCGATGACAGCGAACACCGGGGAGCTGTTTTTT.

This clone was recorded a few times. This chain connects TRBV6-1 to TRBJ2-1; TRBD2 matches 9 bases. This CDR3 region has 14 residues. V lost 4 bases and J lost 5; bases outside the gene matches: 3. Per germline, CDR1 MNHNS and CDR2 SASEGT. CDR3 DNA sequence: TGTGCCAGCAGTGGCAGCGGGAGGAACAATGAGCAGTTCTTC. This sequence encodes CASSGSGRNNEQFF.

The chain carries TRBV5-4 and TRBJ2-2; a weak D match, TRBD2 (6 bases). The CDR3 is 16 residues long. The V and J ends lost 4 bases and 5 bases respectively, with 18 bases between them. CDR1 is SGHNT and CDR2 is YYREEE in the germline V gene (reference sequence). CDR3 sequence reads: CASSPRLEVTTGELFF. The CDR3 nucleotides are TGTGCCAGCAGCCCGCGACTAGAAGTTACTACCGGGGAGCTGTTTTTT.